A single sample gave rise to the 16 T cell receptor beta chains below, sequenced in a study of T-cell reconstitution after alpha-beta-depleted transplantation in children. Unique molecular identifiers were used in preparing the TCRbeta library. MiXCR, applied by TCRdb to the PCR reads, yields one record per CDR3 protein. The data show about 500,000 distinct CDR3 sequences, with 30% to 35% seen just once and approximately 2.3% held by the top ten. The material sequenced was PBMCs from the stem cell graft donor, taken from the stem cell graft. Receptors were obtained from a human donor who donated a stem cell graft to a child with aplastic anemia.

This clonotype was counted between two and nine times. At one of its ends the junction is not consistent with the germline gene, which may arise from a read error. The chain links TRBV28 to TRBJ1-5; perhaps TRBD1 as D (6 bases). The germline V gene encodes CDR1 MDHEN and CDR2 SYDVKM. The CDR3 is 16 residues long. The CDR3 protein is CASSSGQIGSSQPQHF. The DNA of the CDR3 is TGTGCCAGCAGTTCCGGACAGATAGGGAGCAGTCAGCCCCAGCATTTT.

The chain carries TRBV28 and TRBJ1-3; D unresolved. V was trimmed by 4 bases and J by 3 bases, leaving 13 bases between them. The CDR3 is 15 residues long. Germline assignment: CDR1 MDHEN and CDR2 SYDVKM. The CDR3 protein is CASSSPGPHGNTIYF. CDR3 nucleotides: TGTGCCAGCAGTTCCCCCGGGCCCCATGGAAACACCATATATTTT.

This clonotype was seen a handful of times. V gene TRBV29-1 combines with J gene TRBJ2-1; D not resolved. Germline V gives CDR1 SQVTM, CDR2 ANQGSEA. CDR3 size: 14 residues. With 2 bases removed from V and 1 base from J, the gap between germline ends came to 9 bases. CDR3 nucleotide sequence: TGCAGCGTTGAATTGCTGAGTTCCTACAATGAGCAGTTCTTC. Protein product: CSVELLSSYNEQFF.

The V gene is TRBV6-5, the J gene TRBJ1-4; 8 bases align to TRBD1. Germline-derived CDR1 and CDR2 are MNHEY and SVGAGI. The CDR3 consists of 19 residues. J was trimmed by 5 bases and V by 0 bases; bases with no gene match: 14. Written as DNA, the CDR3 is TGTGCCAGCAGTTACTCTGGGTCAGGGACAGGATCCCTAAATGAAAAACTGTTTTTT. Residues: CASSYSGSGTGSLNEKLFF.

This clonotype has just a few counts. The genes are TRBV7-2 and TRBJ1-1, with D hard to call. There are 13 residues in the CDR3. The V gene's germline CDR1 is SGHTA and CDR2 FQGNSA. V was clipped by 6 bases and J by 1 base, with 9 bases between them. The CDR3 DNA follows: TGTGCCAGCAGGTCCGGAAGGAACACTGAAGCTTTCTTT. This encodes CASRSGRNTEAFF.

The genes are TRBV6-5 and TRBJ1-1; D uncertain. Germline V lookup: CDR1 MNHEY, CDR2 SVGAGI. The CDR3 consists of 17 residues. V lost 1 base and J 2 bases, leaving 17 bases between the germline ends. As DNA, the CDR3 is TGTGCCAGCAGTTACTTAACAGCAAGGGAACAAAACACTGAAGCTTTCTTT. This encodes CASSYLTAREQNTEAFF.

V and J are TRBV10-2 and TRBJ2-3, with 16 bases fitting TRBD2. The CDR3 runs 20 residues. Germline lookup yields CDR1 WSHSY and CDR2 SAAADI. With 6 bases clipped from V and 1 base from J, the junction kept 13 bases outside the gene matches. The CDR3 DNA reads TGCGCCAGCAGGGAGCCCGGGACTAGCGGGAGGGCCTCCCGCACAGATACGCAGTATTTT. Protein product: CASREPGTSGRASRTDTQYF.

The chain employs TRBV29-1 and TRBJ2-5; TRBD1 matches at 7 bases. The CDR3 is 16 amino acids. V lost 5 bases to trimming and J lost 7 bases; unmatched junction nucleotides: 19. Germline V gene sequence: CDR1 SQVTM, CDR2 ANQGSEA. The CDR3 protein is CSVILDRSFPSGTQYF. Written as DNA, the CDR3 is TGCAGCGTTATCTTGGACAGGTCCTTTCCTTCTGGGACCCAGTACTTC.

There are a few counts of this clonotype. The CDR3 DNA reads TGTGCCAGTAGTATAGATCACGGGACAGGGGGCTACGAGCAGTACGTC. It codes for CASSIDHGTGGYEQYV. The gene calls are TRBV19 and TRBJ2-7, with TRBD1 matching over 11 bases. The V and J ends lost 0 bases and 3 bases, in that order; junction bases with no gene match: 4. CDR1 LNHDA and CDR2 SQIVND come from the germline V gene (reference sequence). CDR3 length: 16 residues.

The chain joins TRBV6-2 or TRBV6-3 to TRBJ2-7, with 8 bases that match TRBD1. The CDR3 is made up of 16 amino acids. Germline V lookup: CDR1 MNHEY, CDR2 SVGEGT. V lost 8 bases, J lost 3 bases, and 15 bases stayed unmatched. The CDR3 DNA follows: TGTGCCAGCCGTCGGAGTGGACAGGGTCTTAGCTACGAGCAGTACGTC. This gives the protein CASRRSGQGLSYEQYV.

CDR3 sequence (DNA): TGTGCCAGCAGTAACAAGCGGGAGGCAGATACGCAGTATTTT. Amino acids: CASSNKREADTQYF. The chain uses TRBV5-4 and TRBJ2-3; 9 nucleotides agree with TRBD2. CDR3 length: 14 amino acids. Germline CDR1 is SGHNT and CDR2 is YYREEE (reference sequence). With V trimmed by 5 bases and J by 4 bases, 5 bases remained unmatched. Combining the CDR3 with reference TRBV5-4 and TRBJ2-3 gives the whole variable domain ETGVTQSPTHLIKTRGQQVTLRCSSQSGHNTVSWYQQALGQGPQFIFQYYREEENGRGNFPPRFSGLQFPNYSSELNVNALELDDSALYLCASSNKREADTQYFGPGTRLTVL.

As to this clonotype: A much larger clone lies one base from this, so it may be a read error. The chain combines TRBV5-4 with TRBJ2-7; D ambiguous. This CDR3 spans 14 amino acids. CDR1 SGHNT and CDR2 YYREEE come from the germline V gene (reference sequence). CDR3 bases: TGTGCCATCAGCTTGTTGGCAACGACCTACGAGCAGTACGTC. It is translated as CAISLLATTYEQYV.

This clonotype occurred a few times. This rearrangement joins TRBV7-7 to TRBJ2-2; 10 nucleotides align to TRBD2. Unmatched junction bases numbered 5, after V lost 8 bases and J lost 5 bases. The CDR3 loop spans 14 amino acids. Germline V gene sequence: CDR1 SSHAT, CDR2 FNYEAQ (reference sequence). Here the CDR3 DNA reads TGTGCCAGCGGAGCTAGCGGGAGAACCGGGGAGCTGTTTTTT. This gives the protein CASGASGRTGELFF.

The J gene is TRBJ1-5, the V gene TRBV20-1; TRBD1 might be the D (5 bases). This CDR3 has 13 amino acids. The V end lost 4 bases, the J end lost 2 bases, and 9 bases lay between the germline ends. Per germline, CDR1 DFQATT and CDR2 SNEGSKA (reference sequence). The chain's CDR3 is CSAIGTGNQPQHF. The CDR3 bases are TGCAGTGCTATCGGGACTGGCAATCAGCCCCAGCATTTT.

This chain joins TRBV18 and TRBJ2-7; the D is unclear. Per germline, CDR1 KGHSH and CDR2 LQKENI. V lost 2 bases, J lost 6 bases, and 11 bases lay in between. The CDR3 runs 13 residues. The CDR3 nucleotides are TGTGCCAGCTCACCAGAACTCCAACGCGAGCAGTACGTC. Protein product: CASSPELQREQYV.

This clonotype has only a few counts. The V call is TRBV29-1, the J call TRBJ2-1, with 7 positions matching TRBD1. The ends lost 4 bases at V and 10 bases at J; junction bases unmatched: 13. The CDR3 is 14 amino acids. CDR1 and CDR2 from the germline V gene are SQVTM and ANQGSEA. The CDR3 DNA reads as TGCAGCGTTGGAGTCGGGACAGCCAGAAGGGAGCAGTTCTTC. Its translation: CSVGVGTARREQFF.